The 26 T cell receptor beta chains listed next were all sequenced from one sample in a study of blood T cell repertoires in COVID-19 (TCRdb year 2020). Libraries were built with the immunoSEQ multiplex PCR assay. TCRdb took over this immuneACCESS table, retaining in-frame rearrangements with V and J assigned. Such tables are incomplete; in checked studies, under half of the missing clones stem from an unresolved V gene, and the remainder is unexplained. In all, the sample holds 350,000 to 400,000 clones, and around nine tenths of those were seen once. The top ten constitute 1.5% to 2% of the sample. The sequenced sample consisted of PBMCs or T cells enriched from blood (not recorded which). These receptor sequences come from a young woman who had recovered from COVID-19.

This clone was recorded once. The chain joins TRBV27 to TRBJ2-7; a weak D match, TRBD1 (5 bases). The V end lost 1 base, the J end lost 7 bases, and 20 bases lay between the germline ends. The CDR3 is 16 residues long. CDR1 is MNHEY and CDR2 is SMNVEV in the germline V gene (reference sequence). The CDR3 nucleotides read TGTGCCAGCAGTTTATTTGCCCCAGGGAAGGCTACGGAGCAGTACTTC. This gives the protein CASSLFAPGKATEQYF.

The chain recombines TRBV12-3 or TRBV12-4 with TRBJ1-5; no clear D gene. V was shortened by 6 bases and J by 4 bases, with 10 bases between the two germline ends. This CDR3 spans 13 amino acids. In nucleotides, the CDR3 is TGTGCCAGCAGCAGAGCGACTAATCAGCCCCAGCATTTT. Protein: CASSRATNQPQHF.

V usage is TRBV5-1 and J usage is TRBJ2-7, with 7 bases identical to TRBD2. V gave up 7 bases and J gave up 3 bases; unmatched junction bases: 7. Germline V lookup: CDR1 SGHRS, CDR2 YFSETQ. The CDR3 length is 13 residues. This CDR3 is CASGLSGDYEQYF. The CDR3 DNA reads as TGCGCCAGCGGACTAAGCGGGGACTACGAGCAGTACTTC.

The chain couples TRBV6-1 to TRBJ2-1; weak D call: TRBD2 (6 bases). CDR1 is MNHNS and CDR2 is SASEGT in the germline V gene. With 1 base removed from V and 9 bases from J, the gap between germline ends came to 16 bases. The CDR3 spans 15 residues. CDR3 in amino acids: CASSEGLGGLGEQFF. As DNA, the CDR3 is TGTGCCAGCAGTGAAGGTTTAGGAGGGTTGGGTGAGCAGTTCTTC.

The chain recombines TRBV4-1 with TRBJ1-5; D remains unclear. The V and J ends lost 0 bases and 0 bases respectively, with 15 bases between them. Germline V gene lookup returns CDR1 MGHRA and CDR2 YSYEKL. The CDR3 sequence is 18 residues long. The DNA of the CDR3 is TGCGCCAGCAGCCAAGATGTGGGGAGAGTCTATAGCAATCAGCCCCAGCATTTT. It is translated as CASSQDVGRVYSNQPQHF.

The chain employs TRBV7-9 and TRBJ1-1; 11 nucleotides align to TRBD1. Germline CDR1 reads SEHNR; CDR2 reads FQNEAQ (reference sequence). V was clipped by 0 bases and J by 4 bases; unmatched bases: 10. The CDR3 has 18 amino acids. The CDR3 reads CASSLAMRDRGWVTEAFF. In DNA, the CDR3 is TGTGCCAGCAGCTTAGCGATGCGGGACAGGGGGTGGGTCACTGAAGCTTTCTTT.

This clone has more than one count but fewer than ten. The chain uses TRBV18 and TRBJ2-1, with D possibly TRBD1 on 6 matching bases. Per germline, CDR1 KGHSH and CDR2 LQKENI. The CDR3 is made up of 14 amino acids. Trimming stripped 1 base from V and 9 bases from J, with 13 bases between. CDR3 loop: CASSPLMGTSEQFF. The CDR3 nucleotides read TGTGCCAGCTCACCACTCATGGGGACAAGTGAGCAGTTCTTC.

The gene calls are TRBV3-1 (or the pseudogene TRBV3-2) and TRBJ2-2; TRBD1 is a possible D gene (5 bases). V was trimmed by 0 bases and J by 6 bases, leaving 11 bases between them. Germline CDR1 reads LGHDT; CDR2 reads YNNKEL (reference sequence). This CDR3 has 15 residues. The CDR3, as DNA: TGTGCCAGCAGCCAAGATCAGCGCAGGGCCGGGGAGCTGTTTTTT. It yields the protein CASSQDQRRAGELFF.

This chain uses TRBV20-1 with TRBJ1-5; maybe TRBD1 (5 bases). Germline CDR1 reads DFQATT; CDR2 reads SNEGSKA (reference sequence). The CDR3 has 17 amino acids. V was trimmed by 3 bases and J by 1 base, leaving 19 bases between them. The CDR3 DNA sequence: TGCAGTGCTAGTGGGTCCAGGGCGGTTGGGAGCAATCAGCCCCAGCATTTT. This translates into CSASGSRAVGSNQPQHF.

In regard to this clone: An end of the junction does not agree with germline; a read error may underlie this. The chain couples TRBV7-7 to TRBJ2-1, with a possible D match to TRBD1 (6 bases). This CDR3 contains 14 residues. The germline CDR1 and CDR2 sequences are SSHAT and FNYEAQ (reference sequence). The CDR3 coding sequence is TGTGCTAGCAGCTTAGGGGACAACTACAATGAGCAGTTCTTC. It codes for CASSLGDNYNEQFF. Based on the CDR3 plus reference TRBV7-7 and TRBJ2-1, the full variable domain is GAGVSQSPRYKVTKRGQDVTLRCDPISSHATLYWYQQALGQGPEFLTYFNYEAQPDKSGLPSDRFSAERPEGSISTLTIQRTEQRDSAMYRCASSLGDNYNEQFFGPGTRLTVL.

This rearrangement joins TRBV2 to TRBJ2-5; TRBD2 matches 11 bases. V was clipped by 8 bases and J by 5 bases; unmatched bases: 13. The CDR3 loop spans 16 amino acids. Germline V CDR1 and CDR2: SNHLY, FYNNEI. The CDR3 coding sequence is TGTGCCAGCTTAGAAGGGACTAGCGGAGGGGGTGAGACCCAGTACTTC. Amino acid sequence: CASLEGTSGGGETQYF.

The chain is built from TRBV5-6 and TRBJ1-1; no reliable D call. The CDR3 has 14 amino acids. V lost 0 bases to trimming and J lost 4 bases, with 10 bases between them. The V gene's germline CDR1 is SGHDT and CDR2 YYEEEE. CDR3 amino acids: CASSLVAPPTEAFF. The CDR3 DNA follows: TGTGCCAGCAGCTTGGTAGCGCCCCCCACTGAAGCTTTCTTT.

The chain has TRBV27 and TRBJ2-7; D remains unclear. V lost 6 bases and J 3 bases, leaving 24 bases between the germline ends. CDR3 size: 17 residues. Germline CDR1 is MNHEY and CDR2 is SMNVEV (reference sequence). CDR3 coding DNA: TGTGCCAGCAGCCCAACAAACTCCCGGGTCGATCTCTACGAGCAGTACTTC. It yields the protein CASSPTNSRVDLYEQYF.

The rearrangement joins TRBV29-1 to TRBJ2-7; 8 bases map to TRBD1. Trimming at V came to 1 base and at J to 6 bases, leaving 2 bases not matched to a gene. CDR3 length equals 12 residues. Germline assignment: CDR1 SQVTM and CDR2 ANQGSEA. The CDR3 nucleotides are TGCAGCGTTGAAGGACAGGGGCGCGAGCAGTACTTC. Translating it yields CSVEGQGREQYF.

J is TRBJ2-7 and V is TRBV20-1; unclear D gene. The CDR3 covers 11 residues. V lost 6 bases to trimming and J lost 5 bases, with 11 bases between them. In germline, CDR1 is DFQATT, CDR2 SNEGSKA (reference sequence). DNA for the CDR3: TGCAGTGCCAGATTGATAGACGAGCAGTACTTC. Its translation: CSARLIDEQYF.

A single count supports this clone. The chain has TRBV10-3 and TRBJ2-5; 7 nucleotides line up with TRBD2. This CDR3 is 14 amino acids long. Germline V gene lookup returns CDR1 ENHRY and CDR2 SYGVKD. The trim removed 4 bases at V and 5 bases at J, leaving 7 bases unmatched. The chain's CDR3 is CAISVAGAQETQYF. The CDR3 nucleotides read TGTGCCATCAGTGTGGCGGGAGCGCAGGAGACCCAGTACTTC.

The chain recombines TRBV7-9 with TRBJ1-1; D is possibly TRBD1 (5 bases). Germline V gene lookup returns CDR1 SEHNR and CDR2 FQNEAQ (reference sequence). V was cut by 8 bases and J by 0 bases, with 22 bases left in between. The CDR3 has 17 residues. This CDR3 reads CASGQTQGPNMNTEAFF. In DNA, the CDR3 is TGTGCCAGCGGACAAACTCAGGGCCCAAACATGAACACTGAAGCTTTCTTT.

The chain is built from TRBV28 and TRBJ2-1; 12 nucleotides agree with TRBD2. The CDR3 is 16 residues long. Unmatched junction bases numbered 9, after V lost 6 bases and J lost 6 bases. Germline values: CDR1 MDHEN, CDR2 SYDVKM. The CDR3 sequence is CASSPGLAGTVNEQFF. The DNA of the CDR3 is TGTGCCAGCAGCCCGGGACTAGCGGGTACGGTCAATGAGCAGTTCTTC.

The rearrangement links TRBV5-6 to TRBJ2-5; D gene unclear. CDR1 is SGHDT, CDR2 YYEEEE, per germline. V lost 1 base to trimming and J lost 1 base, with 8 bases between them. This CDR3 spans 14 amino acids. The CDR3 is CASSLIQRQETQYF. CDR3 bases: TGTGCCAGCAGCTTGATACAACGCCAAGAGACCCAGTACTTC.

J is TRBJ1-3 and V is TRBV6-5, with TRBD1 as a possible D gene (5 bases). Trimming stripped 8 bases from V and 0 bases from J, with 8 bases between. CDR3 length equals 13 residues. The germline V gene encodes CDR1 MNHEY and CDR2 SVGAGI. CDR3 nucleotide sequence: TGTGCCAGCGGGGCTAACTCTGGAAACACCATATATTTT. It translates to CASGANSGNTIYF.

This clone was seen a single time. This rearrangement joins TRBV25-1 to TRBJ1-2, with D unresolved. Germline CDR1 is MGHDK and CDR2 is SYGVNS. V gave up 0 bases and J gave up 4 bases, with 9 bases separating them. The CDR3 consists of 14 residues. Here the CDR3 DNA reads TGTGCCAGCAGTGAATATTTCGGGTCCTATGGCTACACCTTC. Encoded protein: CASSEYFGSYGYTF.

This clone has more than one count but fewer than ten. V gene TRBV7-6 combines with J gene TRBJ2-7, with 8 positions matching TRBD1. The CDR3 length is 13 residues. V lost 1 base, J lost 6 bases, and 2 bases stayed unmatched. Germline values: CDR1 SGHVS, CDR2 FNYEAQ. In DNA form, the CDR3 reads TGTGCCAGCAGCTTAGGCGGACAGGGCGAGCAGTACTTC. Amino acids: CASSLGGQGEQYF.

The CDR3 protein is CASSVGGAHSPLHF. Here the CDR3 DNA reads TGTGCCAGCAGCGTAGGTGGGGCCCATTCACCCCTCCACTTT. The rearrangement links TRBV9 to TRBJ1-6; D is perhaps TRBD1 (5 bases). The CDR3 loop spans 14 amino acids. Trimming removed 0 bases from V and 8 bases from J, with 9 bases in between. Per germline, CDR1 SGDLS and CDR2 YYNGEE.

The CDR3: CASSLGQGKETQYF. Written as DNA, the CDR3 is TGTGCCAGCAGCCTCGGACAGGGGAAAGAGACCCAGTACTTC. The V call is TRBV7-3, the J call TRBJ2-5; 9 nucleotides agree with TRBD1. The CDR3 is 14 residues long. With 5 bases clipped from V and 3 bases from J, the junction kept 4 bases outside the gene matches. Germline V gene lookup returns CDR1 SGHTA and CDR2 FQGTGA. Drawing the rest from reference TRBV7-3 and TRBJ2-5, the complete variable domain is GAGVSQTPSNKVTEKGKYVELRCDPISGHTALYWYRQSLGQGPEFLIYFQGTGAADDSGLPNDRFFAVRPEGSVSTLKIQRTERGDSAVYLCASSLGQGKETQYFGPGTRLLVL.

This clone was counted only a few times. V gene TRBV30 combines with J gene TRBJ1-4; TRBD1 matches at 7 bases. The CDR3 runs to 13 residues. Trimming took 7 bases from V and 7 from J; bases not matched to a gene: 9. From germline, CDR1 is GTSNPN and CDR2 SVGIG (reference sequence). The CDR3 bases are TGTGCCTACGGCCGGGACAGCGGTGAAAAACTGTTTTTT. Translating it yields CAYGRDSGEKLFF. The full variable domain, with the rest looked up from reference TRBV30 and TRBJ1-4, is SQTIHQWPATLVQPVGSPLSLECTVEGTSNPNLYWYRQAAGRGLQLLFYSVGIGQISSEVPQNLSASRPQDRQFILSSKKLLLSDSGFYLCAYGRDSGEKLFFGSGTQLSVL.

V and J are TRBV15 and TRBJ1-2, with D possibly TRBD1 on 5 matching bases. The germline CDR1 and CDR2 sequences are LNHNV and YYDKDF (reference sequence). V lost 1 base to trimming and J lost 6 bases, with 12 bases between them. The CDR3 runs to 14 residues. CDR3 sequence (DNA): TGTGCCACCAGCAGAGCGGGGGGTTACCATGGCTACACCTTC. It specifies CATSRAGGYHGYTF.